This is a list of T cell receptor beta chains from one sample in a study of CXCR3-negative and CXCR3-positive naive CD8 T cells. Following a re-call of the 5' RACE reads, TCRdb has one entry per CDR3 protein and lacks DNA. The sample has about 120,000 distinct CDR3 sequences, and its top ten clones hold 0.5% to 0.6%. The sample comprised naive CXCR3+ CD8+ T cells from blood. These receptors all stem from a human donor in good health. Some clones in this sample may be carry-over from other donors' samples. Both conserved end residues are part of each CDR3.

TRBJ2-7,TRBV29-1,CSVLGQSYEQYF
TRBJ1-5,TRBV7-2,CASSLGIQPQHF
TRBJ1-1,TRBV29-1,CSVLPMWGENTEAFF
TRBJ2-1,TRBV12-5,CASGLTGTYNEQFF
TRBJ1-6,TRBV6-5,CASSYIVSSYNSPLHF
TRBJ2-5,TRBV29-1,CSVELAGGGNQETQYF
TRBJ2-2,TRBV29-1,CSVENGDTGELFF
TRBJ1-1,TRBV2,CASSEQGVPEAFF
TRBJ2-7,TRBV2,CASSETSGSSYEQYF
TRBJ2-7,TRBV7-9,CSSSLVTATYEQYF
TRBJ1-1,TRBV12-3/TRBV12-4,CASSPGQGATEAFF
TRBJ1-3,TRBV7-9,CASSWTLENTIYF
TRBJ2-3,TRBV10-3,CAISVGLADTQYF
TRBJ1-1,TRBV4-1,CASSQAQGKNTEAFF
TRBJ2-1,TRBV6-2/TRBV6-3,CASSYSDSNNEQFF
TRBJ2-7,TRBV6-4,CASSDGAKQYF
TRBJ2-1,TRBV27,CASSLLWLAGTYNEQFF
TRBJ1-2,TRBV11-2,CASSLVRETGTRGYTF
TRBJ1-2,TRBV28,CASSPEYGYTF
TRBJ1-1,TRBV19,CASSMVQDPNTEAFF
TRBJ2-7,TRBV11-3,CASSYRWEAYEQYF
TRBJ2-1,TRBV30,CAWSVGNEQFF
TRBJ1-1,TRBV23-1,CASSRVAPRDPEAFF
TRBJ2-1,TRBV14,CASSQPKNTAGAYNEQFF
TRBJ1-1,TRBV5-1,CASSLGQRGTEAFF
TRBJ2-7,TRBV6-2/TRBV6-3,CASSYGGPSYEQYF
TRBJ2-7,TRBV12-3/TRBV12-4,CASSLGLAGMAEQYF
TRBJ2-7,TRBV12-3/TRBV12-4,CASSSFTGNEQYF
TRBJ1-1,TRBV29-1,CSVEPENTEAFF
TRBJ1-1,TRBV19,CASSIQMNTEAFF
TRBJ1-1,TRBV20-1,CSARDPGGTQAFF
TRBJ1-1,TRBV21-1,CASRNLRPPPWVDTEAFF
TRBJ2-2,TRBV14,CASSQTSGTTGELFF
TRBJ2-7,TRBV12-3/TRBV12-4,CASSLSGGTYYEQYF
TRBJ2-1,TRBV29-1,CSPSASGGDEQFF
TRBJ2-7,TRBV7-2,CASSSYLAGGSSYEQYF
TRBJ2-1,TRBV29-1,CSLQGSRAGEQFF
TRBJ2-2,TRBV4-3,CASSQNSGTGDTGELFF
TRBJ2-1,TRBV7-9,CASRLSRGRVNEQFF
TRBJ2-1,TRBV10-3,CAISESPGPARAYNEQFF
TRBJ2-1,TRBV7-8,CASSLVYGLAVNDNEQFF
TRBJ2-1,TRBV6-4,CASSDRGHNEQFF